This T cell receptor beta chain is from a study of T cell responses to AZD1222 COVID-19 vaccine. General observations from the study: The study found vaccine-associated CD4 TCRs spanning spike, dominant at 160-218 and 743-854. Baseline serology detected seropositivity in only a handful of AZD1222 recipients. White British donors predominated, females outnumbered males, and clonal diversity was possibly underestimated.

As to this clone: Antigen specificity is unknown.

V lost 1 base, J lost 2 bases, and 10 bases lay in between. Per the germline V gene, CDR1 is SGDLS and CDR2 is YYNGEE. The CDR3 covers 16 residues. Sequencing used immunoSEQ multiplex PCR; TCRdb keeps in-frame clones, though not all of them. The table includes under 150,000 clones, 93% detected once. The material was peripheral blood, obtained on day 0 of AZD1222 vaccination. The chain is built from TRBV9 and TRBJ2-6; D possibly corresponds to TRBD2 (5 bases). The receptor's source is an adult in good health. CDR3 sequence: CASSVWERAGANVLTF. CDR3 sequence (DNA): TGTGCCAGCAGCGTATGGGAGCGTGCTGGGGCCAACGTCCTGACTTTC.